This TCR beta chain was sequenced during a study of blood T cell repertoires in COVID-19. Study context: Acute and convalescent COVID-19 samples came from the United States, Italy and Spain. PBMCs, B-cell-depleted T cells, or T cells provided the cDNA or gDNA that made up the material.

In the source study's methods: Researchers report that nucleated cell counts were estimated from reference gene primer amplification. Using immunoSEQ multiplex PCR, the repertoire was profiled, and TCRdb retains in-frame clones only, with some absent. V and J calls and clone size are copied from that table; D and trimming were computed from the DNA. This sample has about 140,000 clones, with around 84% found just once. CDR3 size: 11 residues. Germline CDR1 reads LNHDA; CDR2 reads SQIVND (reference sequence). V trimming: 6 bases; J trimming: 6 bases; junction bases outside the gene matches: 2. This TCR was sampled from a woman in her sixties or seventies with acute or convalescent COVID-19. This chain uses TRBV19 with TRBJ2-7; 7 nucleotides match TRBD2. What was sequenced was peripheral blood. The CDR3: CASSGGGEQYF. The CDR3, as DNA: TGTGCCAGTAGCGGCGGGGGCGAGCAGTACTTC.